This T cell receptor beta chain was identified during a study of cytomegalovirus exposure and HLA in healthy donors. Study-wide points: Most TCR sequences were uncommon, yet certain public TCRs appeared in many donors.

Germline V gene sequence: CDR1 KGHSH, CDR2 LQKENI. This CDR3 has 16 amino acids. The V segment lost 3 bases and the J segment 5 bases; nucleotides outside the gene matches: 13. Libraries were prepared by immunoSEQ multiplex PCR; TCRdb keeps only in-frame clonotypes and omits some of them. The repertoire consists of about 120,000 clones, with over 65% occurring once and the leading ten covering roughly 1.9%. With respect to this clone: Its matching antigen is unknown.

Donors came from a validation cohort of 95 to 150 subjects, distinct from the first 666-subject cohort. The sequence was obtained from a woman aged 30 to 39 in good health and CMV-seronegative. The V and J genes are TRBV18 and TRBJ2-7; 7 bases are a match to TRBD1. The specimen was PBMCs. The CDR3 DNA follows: TGTGCCAGCTCACCGGCCGCGTTTAGGGGGCTCAACGAGCAGTACTTC. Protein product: CASSPAAFRGLNEQYF.